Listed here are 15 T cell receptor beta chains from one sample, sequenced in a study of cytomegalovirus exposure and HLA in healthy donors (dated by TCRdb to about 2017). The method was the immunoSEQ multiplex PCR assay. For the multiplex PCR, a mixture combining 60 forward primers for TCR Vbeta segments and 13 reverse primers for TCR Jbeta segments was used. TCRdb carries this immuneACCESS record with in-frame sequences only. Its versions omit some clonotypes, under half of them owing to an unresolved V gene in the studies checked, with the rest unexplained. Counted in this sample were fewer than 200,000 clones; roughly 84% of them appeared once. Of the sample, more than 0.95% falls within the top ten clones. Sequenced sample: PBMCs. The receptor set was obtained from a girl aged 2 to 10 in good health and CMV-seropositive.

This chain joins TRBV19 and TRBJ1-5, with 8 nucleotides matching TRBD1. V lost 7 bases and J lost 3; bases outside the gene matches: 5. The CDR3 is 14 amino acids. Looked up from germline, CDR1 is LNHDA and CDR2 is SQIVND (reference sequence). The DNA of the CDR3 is TGTGCCAGTACGTCAGGGGGCTTCAATCAGCCCCAGCATTTT. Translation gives CASTSGGFNQPQHF.

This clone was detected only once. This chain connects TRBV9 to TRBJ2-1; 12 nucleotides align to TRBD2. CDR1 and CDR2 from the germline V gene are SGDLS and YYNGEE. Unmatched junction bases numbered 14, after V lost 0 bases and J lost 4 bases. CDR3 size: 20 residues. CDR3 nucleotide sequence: TGTGCCAGCAGCGTAGGCCCTAGCGGGAGGGCTTGGCTAGATTACAATGAGCAGTTCTTC. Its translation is CASSVGPSGRAWLDYNEQFF. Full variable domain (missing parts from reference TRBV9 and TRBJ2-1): DSGVTQTPKHLITATGQRVTLRCSPRSGDLSVYWYQQSLDQGLQFLIQYYNGEERAKGNILERFSAQQFPDLHSELNLSSLELGDSALYFCASSVGPSGRAWLDYNEQFFGPGTRLTVL.

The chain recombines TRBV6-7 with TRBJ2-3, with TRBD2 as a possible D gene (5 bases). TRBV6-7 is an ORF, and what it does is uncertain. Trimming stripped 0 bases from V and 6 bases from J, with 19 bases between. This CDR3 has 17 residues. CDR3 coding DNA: TGTGCCAGCAGTTACTCACCCATCCCCAGCGGCGGGGATACGCAGTATTTT. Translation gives CASSYSPIPSGGDTQYF.

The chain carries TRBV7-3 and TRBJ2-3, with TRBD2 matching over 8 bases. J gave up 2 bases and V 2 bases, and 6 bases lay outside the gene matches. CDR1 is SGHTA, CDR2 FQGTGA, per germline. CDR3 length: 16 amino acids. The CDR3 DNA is TGTGCCAGCAGCTTATCGGTGCGGGGGGACACAGATACGCAGTATTTT. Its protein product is CASSLSVRGDTDTQYF.

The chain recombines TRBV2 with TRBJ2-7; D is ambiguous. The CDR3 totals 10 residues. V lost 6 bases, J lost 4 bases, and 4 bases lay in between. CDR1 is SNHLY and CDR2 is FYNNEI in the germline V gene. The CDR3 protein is CASSPYEQYF. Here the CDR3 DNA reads TGTGCCAGCAGCCCATACGAGCAGTACTTC.

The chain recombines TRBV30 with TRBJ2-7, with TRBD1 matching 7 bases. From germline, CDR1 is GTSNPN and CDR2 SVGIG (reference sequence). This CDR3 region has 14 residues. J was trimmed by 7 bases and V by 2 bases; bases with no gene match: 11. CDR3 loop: CAWSSKMDRREQYF. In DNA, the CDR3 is TGTGCCTGGAGTTCTAAAATGGACAGGCGGGAGCAGTACTTC.

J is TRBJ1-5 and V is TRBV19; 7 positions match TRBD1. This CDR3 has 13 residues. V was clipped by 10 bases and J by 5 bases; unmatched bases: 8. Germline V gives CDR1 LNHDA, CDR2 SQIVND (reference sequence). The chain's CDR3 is CATGQARHQPQHF. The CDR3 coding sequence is TGTGCCACTGGACAGGCACGGCATCAGCCCCAGCATTTT. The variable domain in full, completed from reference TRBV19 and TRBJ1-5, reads DGGITQSPKYLFRKEGQNVTLSCEQNLNHDAMYWYRQDPGQGLRLIYYSQIVNDFQKGDIAEGYSVSREKKESFPLTVTSAQKNPTAFYLCATGQARHQPQHFGDGTRLSIL.

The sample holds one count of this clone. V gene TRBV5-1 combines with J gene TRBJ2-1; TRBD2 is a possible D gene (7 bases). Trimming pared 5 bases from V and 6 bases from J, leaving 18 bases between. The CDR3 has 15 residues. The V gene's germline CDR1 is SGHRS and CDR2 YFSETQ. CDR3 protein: CASRYRGAGVNEQFF. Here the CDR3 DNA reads TGCGCCAGCAGGTATCGGGGGGCAGGGGTCAATGAGCAGTTCTTC.

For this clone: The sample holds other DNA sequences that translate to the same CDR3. The CDR3 sequence: CASSQDSNGGHTDTQYF. In DNA, the CDR3 is TGCGCCAGCAGCCAAGATAGCAACGGGGGTCACACAGATACGCAGTATTTT. The V gene is TRBV4-1, the J gene TRBJ2-3; TRBD2 is a possible D gene (6 bases). V was cut by 0 bases and J by 2 bases, with 15 bases left in between. This CDR3 is 17 amino acids long. The germline V gene has CDR1 MGHRA and CDR2 YSYEKL.

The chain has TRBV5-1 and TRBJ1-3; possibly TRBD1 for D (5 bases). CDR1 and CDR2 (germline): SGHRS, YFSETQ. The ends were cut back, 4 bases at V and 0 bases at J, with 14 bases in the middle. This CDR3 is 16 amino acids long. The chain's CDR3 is CASSLGHYSSGNTIYF. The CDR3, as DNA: TGCGCCAGCAGCCTAGGACATTATAGCTCTGGAAACACCATATATTTT.

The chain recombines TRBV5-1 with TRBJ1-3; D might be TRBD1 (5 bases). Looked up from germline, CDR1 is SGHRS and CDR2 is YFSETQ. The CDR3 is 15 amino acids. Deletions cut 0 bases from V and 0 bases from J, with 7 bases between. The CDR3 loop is CASSLVGASGNTIYF. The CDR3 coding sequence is TGCGCCAGCAGCTTGGTTGGGGCCTCTGGAAACACCATATATTTT.

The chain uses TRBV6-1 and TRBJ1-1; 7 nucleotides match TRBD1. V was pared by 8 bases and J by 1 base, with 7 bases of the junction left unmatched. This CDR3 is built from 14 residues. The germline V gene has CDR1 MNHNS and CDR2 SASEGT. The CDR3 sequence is CASHRGSSNTEAFF. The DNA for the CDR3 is TGTGCCAGCCACAGGGGTTCCTCGAACACTGAAGCTTTCTTT.

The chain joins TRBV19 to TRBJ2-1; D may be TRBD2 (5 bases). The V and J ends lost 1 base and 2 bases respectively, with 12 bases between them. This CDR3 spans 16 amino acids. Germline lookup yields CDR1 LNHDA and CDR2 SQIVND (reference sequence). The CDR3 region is CASSIGRTRTYNEQFF. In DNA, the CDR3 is TGTGCCAGTAGTATAGGAAGGACTCGGACCTACAATGAGCAGTTCTTC.

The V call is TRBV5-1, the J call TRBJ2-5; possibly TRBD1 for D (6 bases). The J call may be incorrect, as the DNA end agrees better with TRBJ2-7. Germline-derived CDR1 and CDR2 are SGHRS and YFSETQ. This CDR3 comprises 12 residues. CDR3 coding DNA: TGCGCCAGCAGTGGGACATCCTACGAGCAGTACTTC. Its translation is CASSGTSYEQYF.

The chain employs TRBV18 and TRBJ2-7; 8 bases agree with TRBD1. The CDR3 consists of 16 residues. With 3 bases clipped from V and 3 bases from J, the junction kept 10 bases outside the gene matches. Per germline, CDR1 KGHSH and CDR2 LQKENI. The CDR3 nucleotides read TGTGCCAGCTCACCTGCAGGGGGCAGCTCCTACTACGAGCAGTACTTC. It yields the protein CASSPAGGSSYYEQYF.